The next 18 T cell receptor beta chains were all read from a single sample in a study of cytomegalovirus exposure and HLA in healthy donors. It was with 60 Vbeta and 13 Jbeta primers that the PCR ran. Using immunoSEQ multiplex PCR, the repertoire was profiled, and TCRdb retains in-frame clones only, with some absent. This table holds some 70,000 clones, about four fifths found once. The specimen sequenced was PBMCs. The receptors here all came from a woman between 45 and 65 years old in good health and CMV-seronegative.

This clone was detected only once. An end of the junction differs from the germline gene, which may be a read error. V is TRBV7-7 and J is TRBJ2-5, with 7 bases identical to TRBD1. CDR1 SSHAT and CDR2 FNYEAQ come from the germline V gene (reference sequence). The length of the CDR3 is 14 residues. CDR3 bases: TGTGCTAGCAGCACCGGGACAGCGAAAGAGACCCAGTACTTC. Translated, it gives CASSTGTAKETQYF.

This chain connects TRBV5-5 to TRBJ2-1; possible D gene TRBD1, 6 bases. The CDR3 contains 15 residues. The V and J ends lost 4 bases and 4 bases respectively, with 15 bases between them. The germline V gene has CDR1 SGHKS and CDR2 YYEKEE (reference sequence). CDR3 in amino acids: CASSLPGHRYNEQFF. The CDR3 DNA sequence: TGTGCCAGCAGCCTACCGGGACACCGGTACAATGAGCAGTTCTTC. The variable domain in full, completed from reference TRBV5-5 and TRBJ2-1, reads DAGVTQSPTHLIKTRGQQVTLRCSPISGHKSVSWYQQVLGQGPQFIFQYYEKEERGRGNFPDRFSARQFPNYSSELNVNALLLGDSALYLCASSLPGHRYNEQFFGPGTRLTVL.

The J gene is TRBJ2-7, the V gene TRBV4-1; 8 bases match TRBD1. Germline trimming cut 2 bases from V and 2 bases from J; bases unmatched to any gene: 5. The CDR3 is 15 amino acids. Germline CDR1 and CDR2: MGHRA and YSYEKL. CDR3 nucleotide sequence: TGCGCCAGCAGCCAATTTGACAGGGGCACCTACGAGCAGTACTTC. Translated: CASSQFDRGTYEQYF.

This clone was counted once. The CDR3 DNA sequence: TGCAGCTCAAAGACTAGCGGGAGAACAGATACGCAGTATTTT. Protein sequence: CSSKTSGRTDTQYF. This chain uses TRBV29-1 with TRBJ2-3, with 12 nucleotides matching TRBD2. The CDR3 runs to 14 residues. From germline, CDR1 is SQVTM and CDR2 ANQGSEA. V gave up 8 bases and J gave up 3 bases; unmatched junction bases: 6.

V and J are TRBV21-1 and TRBJ2-7; the table names TRBD1, a call not compared with the DNA. TRBV21-1 is a listed pseudogene. The CDR3 contains 16 residues. CDR3 region: CASSNSRWTGLHEQYF. CDR3 DNA: TGTGCCAGCAGCAATTCTCGTTGGACAGGGCTCCACGAGCAGTACTTC.

V is TRBV6-5 and J is TRBJ1-1, with 10 bases that match TRBD1. J was trimmed by 3 bases and V by 2 bases; bases with no gene match: 3. CDR3 size: 15 residues. Germline lookup yields CDR1 MNHEY and CDR2 SVGAGI. The CDR3 reads CASSYRDRGDTEAFF. Here the CDR3 DNA reads TGTGCCAGCAGTTACAGGGACAGGGGAGACACTGAAGCTTTCTTT.

This chain joins TRBV28 and TRBJ1-1; 8 nucleotides agree with TRBD1. CDR3 size: 14 residues. The V gene end was trimmed by 6 bases and the J gene end by 3 bases; junction bases not matched to a gene: 6. Germline-derived CDR1 and CDR2 are MDHEN and SYDVKM. The CDR3 protein is CASRAGGGDTEAFF. CDR3 DNA sequence: TGTGCCAGCAGGGCAGGGGGCGGGGACACTGAAGCTTTCTTT. The full variable domain, completed using reference TRBV28 and TRBJ1-1, is DVKVTQSSRYLVKRTGEKVFLECVQDMDHENMFWYRQDPGLGLRLIYFSYDVKMKEKGDIPEGYSVSREKKERFSLILESASTNQTSMYLCASRAGGGDTEAFFGQGTRLTVV.

J is TRBJ1-2 and V is TRBV6-5; D is perhaps TRBD1 (6 bases). The CDR3 is 13 amino acids. Germline CDR1 is MNHEY and CDR2 is SVGAGI. The ends were cut back, 5 bases at V and 7 bases at J, with 14 bases in the middle. As DNA, the CDR3 is TGTGCCAGCAGTGAAACAGGGATGGGTGGCTACACCTTC. Its translation: CASSETGMGGYTF.

The chain recombines TRBV25-1 with TRBJ2-3, with 9 bases lining up with TRBD2. The CDR3 consists of 17 residues. Germline lookup yields CDR1 MGHDK and CDR2 SYGVNS. V gave up 4 bases and J gave up 7 bases; unmatched junction bases: 15. The CDR3, as DNA: TGTGCCAGCAGTGTCCAGACGGGGCGGGGGGGCTTTTATACGCAGTATTTT. Protein sequence: CASSVQTGRGGFYTQYF.

This clone was seen only once. The rearrangement links TRBV7-9 to TRBJ1-2; D remains unclear. The CDR3 runs 13 residues. The V end lost 5 bases, the J end lost 7 bases, and 14 bases lay between the germline ends. Germline assignment: CDR1 SEHNR and CDR2 FQNEAQ (reference sequence). CDR3 nucleotide sequence: TGTGCCAGCAGCGTCCCAGGCCCCGCTGGCTACACCTTC. It specifies CASSVPGPAGYTF.

The V gene is TRBV7-6, the J gene TRBJ2-1, with 9 nucleotides matching TRBD2. The germline gives CDR1 SGHVS, CDR2 FNYEAQ. The length of the CDR3 is 13 residues. V trimming: 11 bases; J trimming: 10 bases; junction bases outside the gene matches: 12. The CDR3 DNA is TGTGCCCTGGCGGGAGGGCCCTTTTGGGAGCAGTTCTTC. This sequence encodes CALAGGPFWEQFF. Looking up the rest from reference TRBV7-6 and TRBJ2-1 gives the full variable domain: GAGVSQSPRYKVTKRGQDVALRCDPISGHVSLYWYRQALGQGPEFLTYFNYEAQQDKSGLPNDRFSAERPEGSISTLTIQRTEQRDSAMYRCALAGGPFWEQFFGPGTRLTVL.

Only one count was recorded for this clone. The chain uses TRBV4-2 and TRBJ2-5; 12 positions match TRBD2. Germline V lookup: CDR1 LGHNA, CDR2 YNFKEQ. The CDR3 consists of 16 residues. Trimming at V came to 4 bases and at J to 3 bases, leaving 6 bases not matched to a gene. The CDR3 loop reads CASSPSRTSGEETQYF. The CDR3 region has the DNA TGTGCCAGCAGCCCGAGCAGGACTAGCGGGGAAGAGACCCAGTACTTC.

The chain joins TRBV2 to TRBJ1-2; 7 bases match TRBD1. Germline V gene lookup returns CDR1 SNHLY and CDR2 FYNNEI. The CDR3 runs to 12 residues. J gave up 7 bases and V 2 bases, and 1 base lay outside the gene matches. The CDR3 sequence is CASSERTGGYTF. CDR3 coding DNA: TGTGCCAGCAGTGAACGGACAGGTGGCTACACCTTC.

The genes are TRBV2 and TRBJ1-1; D perhaps matches TRBD1 (6 bases). The CDR3 sequence is 14 residues long. In germline, CDR1 is SNHLY, CDR2 FYNNEI. V was pared by 4 bases and J by 4 bases, with 13 bases between. The CDR3 is CASSARGRGTEAFF. The CDR3 coding sequence is TGTGCCAGCAGTGCTCGGGGCAGGGGCACTGAAGCTTTCTTT.

V and J are TRBV11-3 and TRBJ2-1; the match to TRBD2 covers 13 bases. Germline CDR1 reads SGHNT; CDR2 reads YENEEA. The CDR3 spans 16 residues. V shed 5 bases, J shed 6 bases, and the junction held 7 bases outside the gene matches. The CDR3 sequence: CASSALTSGGPNEQFF. CDR3 in DNA: TGTGCCAGCAGCGCCCTGACTAGCGGGGGGCCCAATGAGCAGTTCTTC.

This chain uses TRBV29-1 with TRBJ2-7; 7 nucleotides line up with TRBD1. Trimming took 6 bases from V and 3 from J; bases not matched to a gene: 5. CDR3 length: 12 residues. Germline lookup yields CDR1 SQVTM and CDR2 ANQGSEA. The CDR3 loop is CSVRQGYYEQYF. In DNA form, the CDR3 reads TGCAGCGTCCGACAGGGTTACTACGAGCAGTACTTC.

V and J are TRBV27 and TRBJ2-7, with 11 bases identical to TRBD1. The CDR3 contains 16 residues. The ends lost 0 bases at V and 3 bases at J; junction bases unmatched: 4. Germline V gene sequence: CDR1 MNHEY, CDR2 SMNVEV (reference sequence). The CDR3 region is CASSLSGQGAGYEQYV. DNA of the CDR3: TGTGCCAGCAGTTTATCAGGACAGGGGGCCGGCTACGAGCAGTACGTC.

In nucleotides, the CDR3 is TGTGCCAGCAGTTACTCGAGAGGAACGGGGGTCAAAGAAGCTTTCTTT. Protein sequence: CASSYSRGTGVKEAFF. This chain connects TRBV6-5 to TRBJ1-1; TRBD1 is a possible D gene (5 bases). The V gene's germline CDR1 is MNHEY and CDR2 SVGAGI. There are 16 residues in the CDR3. With 0 bases removed from V and 8 bases from J, the gap between germline ends came to 19 bases.